The 17 T cell receptor beta chains in this list originate from one sample, sequenced in a study of cytomegalovirus exposure and HLA in healthy donors. Vbeta (60) and Jbeta (13) primers were used in the PCR. Measured with immunoSEQ multiplex PCR; TCRdb has only the in-frame clones, and not every one. The sample has 90,000 to 150,000 clones, roughly 60% seen once. Sequenced sample: PBMCs. These receptors all come from a man aged 35 to 55 in good health and CMV-seropositive.

The chain has TRBV5-6 and TRBJ2-3, with 7 bases matching TRBD1. The CDR3 consists of 15 residues. Germline assignment: CDR1 SGHDT and CDR2 YYEEEE. Trimming took 2 bases from V and 2 from J; bases not matched to a gene: 5. This CDR3 is CASSFSDRDTDTQYF. The CDR3 nucleotides read TGTGCCAGCAGCTTTTCTGACAGGGACACAGATACGCAGTATTTT. The complete variable domain, with remaining parts taken from reference TRBV5-6 and TRBJ2-3, reads DAGVTQSPTHLIKTRGQQVTLRCSPKSGHDTVSWYQQALGQGPQFIFQYYEEEERQRGNFPDRFSGHQFPNYSSELNVNALLLGDSALYLCASSFSDRDTDTQYFGPGTRLTVL.

V usage is TRBV4-1 and J usage is TRBJ2-7, with a tentative D call TRBD2 (5 bases). The ends were cut back, 0 bases at V and 2 bases at J, with 14 bases in the middle. Germline lookup yields CDR1 MGHRA and CDR2 YSYEKL. This CDR3 comprises 16 residues. The CDR3 DNA reads as TGCGCCAGCAGCCAAGATAATGGAGGTTTCGCCTACGAGCAGTACTTC. Protein product: CASSQDNGGFAYEQYF.

The chain couples TRBV19 to TRBJ2-2; 7 bases align to TRBD1. The germline gives CDR1 LNHDA, CDR2 SQIVND (reference sequence). The V and J ends lost 5 bases and 3 bases, in that order; junction bases with no gene match: 6. CDR3 length: 15 residues. CDR3 in amino acids: CASSLTGRYTGELFF. The CDR3 nucleotides are TGTGCCAGTAGTCTGACAGGGCGCTACACCGGGGAGCTGTTTTTT.

The J gene is TRBJ2-3, the V gene TRBV7-2, with a possible D match to TRBD1 (6 bases). This CDR3 has 17 residues. Looked up from germline, CDR1 is SGHTA and CDR2 is FQGNSA. The V end lost 1 base, the J end lost 7 bases, and 21 bases lay between the germline ends. In DNA, the CDR3 is TGTGCCAGCAGCTTAGGGAGTTGGGGACACGGCCTAAATACGCAGTATTTT. Translation: CASSLGSWGHGLNTQYF.

This chain uses TRBV27 with TRBJ2-7; TRBD1 aligns across 9 bases. The germline V gene has CDR1 MNHEY and CDR2 SMNVEV (reference sequence). With V trimmed by 5 bases and J by 3 bases, 8 bases remained unmatched. This CDR3 is built from 15 residues. The CDR3 region is CASSHSTGGGYEQYF. CDR3 sequence (DNA): TGTGCCAGCAGTCACTCGACAGGGGGTGGCTACGAGCAGTACTTC.

The chain carries TRBV5-1 and TRBJ1-4; 9 nucleotides align to TRBD1. Unmatched junction bases numbered 4, after V lost 4 bases and J lost 6 bases. The germline CDR1 and CDR2 sequences are SGHRS and YFSETQ. The CDR3 sequence is 14 residues long. CDR3 bases: TGCGCCAGCAGCCCGGGACAGGGTGATGAAAAACTGTTTTTT. This sequence encodes CASSPGQGDEKLFF.

This chain uses TRBV30 with TRBJ2-5; 9 bases fit TRBD1. The germline V gene has CDR1 GTSNPN and CDR2 SVGIG (reference sequence). V lost 4 bases and J lost 5; bases outside the gene matches: 2. The CDR3 spans 12 residues. CDR3 DNA sequence: TGTGCCTGGAACAGGGGGCAGGAGACCCAGTACTTC. This codes for CAWNRGQETQYF.

This clone has only one observation. V usage is TRBV7-2 and J usage is TRBJ2-3; unclear D gene. The CDR3 spans 12 residues. Germline V lookup: CDR1 SGHTA, CDR2 FQGNSA. V lost 5 bases and J 4 bases, leaving 7 bases between the germline ends. The CDR3 DNA reads TGTGCCAGCAGCCTCCAGGCAGATACGCAGTATTTT. Residues: CASSLQADTQYF.

This clone was detected only a few times. The chain is built from TRBV6-1 and TRBJ2-3, with TRBD1 as a possible D gene (5 bases). V gave up 4 bases and J gave up 6 bases, with 17 bases separating them. CDR1 and CDR2 from the germline V gene are MNHNS and SASEGT. The CDR3 spans 15 residues. CDR3 protein: CASSANRLHRDTQYF. CDR3 sequence (DNA): TGTGCCAGCAGTGCAAATCGCCTACACAGGGATACGCAGTATTTT.

This chain connects TRBV6-1 to TRBJ2-2; no definite D call. The V gene lost 3 bases and the J gene lost 0 bases, with 8 bases spanning the gap. The CDR3 totals 15 residues. Germline CDR1 is MNHNS and CDR2 is SASEGT. CDR3 region: CASSEGTANTGELFF. The CDR3 DNA reads TGTGCCAGCAGTGAGGGCACGGCGAACACCGGGGAGCTGTTTTTT.

A few counts support this clone. This rearrangement joins TRBV5-6 to TRBJ2-7; D uncertain. Germline CDR1 and CDR2: SGHDT and YYEEEE. This CDR3 has 11 residues. V was pared by 2 bases and J by 4 bases, with 4 bases between. This chain's CDR3 is CASSFYYEQYF. CDR3 sequence (DNA): TGTGCCAGCAGCTTCTATTACGAGCAGTACTTC.

This sequence joins TRBV7-2 and TRBJ1-2; TRBD1 might be the D (6 bases). The V and J ends lost 3 bases and 8 bases respectively, with 13 bases between them. The CDR3 covers 13 residues. CDR1 and CDR2 from the germline V gene are SGHTA and FQGNSA. CDR3 coding DNA: TGTGCCAGCAGCTTTCCCCATCAGGGGGGCTACACCTTC. Translation: CASSFPHQGGYTF. Variable domain in full (rest from reference TRBV7-2 and TRBJ1-2): GAGVSQSPSNKVTEKGKDVELRCDPISGHTALYWYRQSLGQGLEFLIYFQGNSAPDKSGLPSDRFSAERTGGSVSTLTIQRTQQEDSAVYLCASSFPHQGGYTFGSGTRLTVV.

Here the CDR3 reads CASTTWGGSREKLFF. The CDR3 nucleotides read TGTGCCAGCACCACCTGGGGGGGGAGCAGGGAAAAACTGTTTTTT. The chain links TRBV5-8 to TRBJ1-4; TRBD1 might be the D (5 bases). From germline, CDR1 is SGHTS and CDR2 YDEGEE. The length of the CDR3 is 15 residues. The ends were cut back, 6 bases at V and 8 bases at J, with 20 bases in the middle.

The rearrangement uses TRBV4-3 and TRBJ2-7, with D unclear. Germline CDR1 and CDR2: LGHNA and YSLEER. V was trimmed by 0 bases and J by 2 bases, leaving 8 bases between them. This CDR3 comprises 14 residues. The CDR3 loop reads CASSQDRSPYEQYF. In DNA, the CDR3 is TGCGCCAGCAGCCAAGACAGGTCTCCCTACGAGCAGTACTTC.

The CDR3 is CASSLDSRGYQETQYF. CDR3 nucleotide sequence: TGTGCCAGCAGCTTAGACTCCAGGGGCTACCAAGAGACCCAGTACTTC. The J gene is TRBJ2-5, the V gene TRBV7-2; a weak D match, TRBD1 (6 bases). Trimming shortened V by 1 base and J by 0 bases, and 12 bases separated the two germline ends. This CDR3 contains 16 residues. Germline loops: CDR1 SGHTA, CDR2 FQGNSA.

This chain connects TRBV5-1 to TRBJ2-3; 10 nucleotides match TRBD1. V lost 4 bases, J lost 3 bases, and 8 bases stayed unmatched. The V gene's germline CDR1 is SGHRS and CDR2 YFSETQ. The CDR3 is 16 residues long. CDR3 in amino acids: CASSPQGQGGTDTQYF. The CDR3 nucleotides are TGCGCCAGCAGCCCCCAAGGACAGGGGGGGACAGATACGCAGTATTTT.

The chain uses TRBV7-7 and TRBJ2-2; D remains ambiguous. The CDR3 runs 15 residues. CDR1 is SSHAT, CDR2 FNYEAQ, per germline (reference sequence). V lost 2 bases, J lost 0 bases, and 7 bases lay in between. CDR3 residues: CASSLHSSNTGELFF. The CDR3 nucleotides read TGTGCCAGCAGCTTACATAGCTCGAACACCGGGGAGCTGTTTTTT.